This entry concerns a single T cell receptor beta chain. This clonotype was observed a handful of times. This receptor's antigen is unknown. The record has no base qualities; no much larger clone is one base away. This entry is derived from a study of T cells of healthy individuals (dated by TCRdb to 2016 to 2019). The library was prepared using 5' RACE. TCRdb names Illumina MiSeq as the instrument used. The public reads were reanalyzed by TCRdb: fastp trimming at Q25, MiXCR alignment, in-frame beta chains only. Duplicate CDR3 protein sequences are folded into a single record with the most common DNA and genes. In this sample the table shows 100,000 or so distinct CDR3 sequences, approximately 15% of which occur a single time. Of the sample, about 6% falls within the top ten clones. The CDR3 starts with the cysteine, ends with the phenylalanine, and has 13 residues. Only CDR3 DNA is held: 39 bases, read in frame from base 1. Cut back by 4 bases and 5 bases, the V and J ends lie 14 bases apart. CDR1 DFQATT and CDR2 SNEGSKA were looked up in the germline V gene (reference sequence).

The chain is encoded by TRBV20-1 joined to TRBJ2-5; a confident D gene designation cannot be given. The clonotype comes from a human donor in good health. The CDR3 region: CSATTPALETQYF. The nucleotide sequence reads TGCAGTGCTACAACTCCCGCCCTGGAGACCCAGTACTTC.